This is a list of T cell receptor beta chains from one sample in a study of shared clonotypes between healthy human individuals. The data were produced by immunoSEQ multiplex PCR, yet TCRdb's version contains in-frame clones alone and is incomplete. The sample consists of about 1 million clones, 60% to 80% of them appearing once. Sequencing was carried out using memory CD4+ T cells sorted from blood. The receptors come from a man aged 18 to 35 in good health. The CDR3 runs from the conserved cysteine through the conserved F or W.

>TRBJ2-2|TRBV5-1
CASSLEWGNTGELFF
>TRBJ1-1|TRBV10-2
CASSEKTALKAFF
>TRBJ2-3|TRBV30
CAWSKGTSGTTDTQYF
>TRBJ2-5|TRBV5-1
CASSRSGSGETQYF
>TRBJ2-5|TRBV9
CASSVGQWETQYF
>TRBJ2-7|TRBV5-1
CASSIRHGGSSYEQYF
>TRBJ2-5|TRBV29-1
CSVEGSGETQYF
>.|TRBV7-9
CASSLEVPPYEQYF
>TRBJ2-3|TRBV19
CASSPTGTSQGVAQYF
>TRBJ1-3|TRBV5-1
CASSLGGISGNTIYF
>TRBJ1-4|TRBV5-1
CASSSTLGQGNEKLFF
>TRBJ1-4|TRBV7-8
CASSLAGTGNEKLFF
>TRBJ1-4|TRBV7-9
CASSLMRTANEKLFF
>TRBJ2-1|TRBV18
CASSPWTHNYNEQFF
>TRBJ2-4|TRBV6-1
CASSQAGADKNIQYF
>TRBJ2-2|TRBV5-3
CARRPHGGQGIVGELFF
>TRBJ2-7|TRBV7-2
CASSLAMASSSYEQYF
>TRBJ2-5|TRBV11-2
CASATGVSETQYF
>TRBJ2-3|TRBV6-1
CASNRLASSTDTQYF
>TRBJ1-6|TRBV7-8
CASRPASPNSPLHF
>TRBJ2-6|TRBV5-1
CAGSLYGESSGANVLTF
>TRBJ1-1|TRBV6-5
CASSYSVNTEAFF
>TRBJ2-7|TRBV7-2
CASSQQGGPYEQYF
>TRBJ1-2|TRBV28
CASFKTSYGYTF
>TRBJ2-7|TRBV27
CASSRGCHEQYF
>TRBJ1-2|TRBV28
CASITESIANYGYTF
>TRBJ1-5|TRBV7-2
CASSLVDSSNQPQHF